Following are 10 T cell receptor beta chains from one sample sequenced in a study of identical twins. MiXCR, applied by TCRdb to the 5' RACE reads, yields one record per CDR3 protein. The sample has about 660,000 distinct CDR3 sequences; under 9% are singletons. This sample also belongs to another study, concerning yellow fever vaccine responses in identical twins.

Sequencing was done on a sample of PBMCs. The receptor source for this set is a woman aged 18-29 years in good health.

This clonotype appeared many times. V and J are TRBV5-1 and TRBJ2-7; D possibly corresponds to TRBD2 (6 bases). This CDR3 region has 14 residues. The V gene's germline CDR1 is SGHRS and CDR2 YFSETQ. Trimming shortened V by 1 base and J by 1 base, and 9 bases separated the two germline ends. CDR3 region: CASSLIGGSYEQYF. CDR3 coding DNA: TGCGCCAGCAGCTTGATCGGGGGATCCTACGAGCAGTACTTC.

The CDR3 nucleotides read TGCGCCAGCAGCCCCGTCTTCGGGGGATACTACGAGCAGTACTTC. It codes for CASSPVFGGYYEQYF. This chain uses TRBV5-1 with TRBJ2-7, with D tentatively TRBD2 (6 bases). Between the trimmed V and J ends, which lost 4 bases and 3 bases, there was a span of 17 bases. The CDR3 is 15 residues long. The germline CDR1 and CDR2 sequences are SGHRS and YFSETQ.

This chain joins TRBV10-1 and TRBJ2-7; 8 bases agree with TRBD2. CDR1 is WNHNN, CDR2 SYGVQD, per germline (reference sequence). J was trimmed by 3 bases and V by 3 bases; bases with no gene match: 13. The CDR3 consists of 17 residues. The CDR3 nucleotides are TGCGCCAGCAGTGAATCCGACAGGCTAGGGACTAGCTACGAGCAGTACTTC. The encoded protein is CASSESDRLGTSYEQYF.

This clonotype was seen at least ten times. This chain links TRBV14 with TRBJ2-7, with TRBD1 identical over 8 bases. Trimming at V came to 0 bases and at J to 4 bases, leaving 11 bases not matched to a gene. Germline V gives CDR1 SGHDN, CDR2 FVKESK. The CDR3 loop spans 17 amino acids. This CDR3 is CASSQDFRAGGSYEQYF. The CDR3 DNA reads TGTGCCAGCAGCCAAGATTTTCGGGCAGGGGGCTCGTACGAGCAGTACTTC.

This clonotype was found a few times. The V call is TRBV6-5, the J call TRBJ2-1; the match to TRBD2 covers 11 bases. Trimming at V came to 2 bases and at J to 1 base, leaving 7 bases not matched to a gene. CDR1 and CDR2 from the germline V gene are MNHEY and SVGAGI. CDR3 length: 18 residues. The CDR3 spells CASSYQLLAGGSYNEQFF. CDR3 nucleotide sequence: TGTGCCAGCAGTTACCAACTTCTAGCGGGAGGTTCCTACAATGAGCAGTTCTTC.

The chain has TRBV5-1 and TRBJ2-7; D call uncertain. Germline lookup yields CDR1 SGHRS and CDR2 YFSETQ. CDR3 length equals 12 residues. V dropped 7 bases and J dropped 3 bases, with 11 bases sitting between them. CDR3 in amino acids: CASGKRNYEQYF. In DNA, the CDR3 is TGCGCCAGCGGGAAAAGAAACTACGAGCAGTACTTC.

This clonotype was seen at least ten times. The chain has TRBV7-2 and TRBJ2-1, with TRBD2 identical over 9 bases. This CDR3 spans 14 amino acids. Germline CDR1 is SGHTA and CDR2 is FQGNSA. After removal of 4 bases from V and 4 bases from J, the junction contained 2 bases not matched to a gene. CDR3 bases: TGTGCCAGCAGCTCCCTAGCGGGGTACAATGAGCAGTTCTTC. It is translated as CASSSLAGYNEQFF.

There are many counts of this clonotype. The chain employs TRBV12-3 or TRBV12-4 and TRBJ2-1, with 13 bases that match TRBD2. This CDR3 is 15 amino acids long. With V trimmed by 1 base and J by 8 bases, 2 bases remained unmatched. The CDR3 is CASSLGLAGGYEQFF. The CDR3 DNA is TGTGCCAGCAGTTTAGGACTAGCGGGGGGTTATGAGCAGTTCTTC.

This rearrangement joins TRBV10-3 to TRBJ2-3; tentatively, D is TRBD1 or TRBD2 (5 bases each). Germline CDR1 reads ENHRY; CDR2 reads SYGVKD. V gave up 6 bases and J gave up 0 bases, with 16 bases separating them. The CDR3 contains 16 residues. The chain's CDR3 is CAISLRRDLSTDTQYF. In nucleotides, the CDR3 is TGTGCCATCAGCCTGCGACGGGACCTTAGCACAGATACGCAGTATTTT.

This clonotype was recorded many times. The chain has TRBV5-1 and TRBJ2-4; tentatively, D is TRBD1 or TRBD2 (5 bases each). Trimming took 0 bases from V and 1 from J, leaving 11 bases between them. In germline, CDR1 is SGHRS, CDR2 YFSETQ. The CDR3 contains 16 residues. The CDR3: CASSLDGGEAKNIQYF. The DNA of the CDR3 is TGCGCCAGCAGCTTGGATGGGGGAGAGGCCAAAAACATTCAGTACTTC.